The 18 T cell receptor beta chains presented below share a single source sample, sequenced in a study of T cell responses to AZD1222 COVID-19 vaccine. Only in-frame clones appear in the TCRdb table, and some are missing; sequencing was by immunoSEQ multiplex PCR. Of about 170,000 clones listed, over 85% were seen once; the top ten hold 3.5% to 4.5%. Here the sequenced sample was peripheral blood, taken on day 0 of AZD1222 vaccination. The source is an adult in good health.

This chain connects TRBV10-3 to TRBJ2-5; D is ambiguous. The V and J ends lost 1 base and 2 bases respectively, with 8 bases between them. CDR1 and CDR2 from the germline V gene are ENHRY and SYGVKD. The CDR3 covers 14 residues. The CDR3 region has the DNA TGTGCCATCAGTGAGTATAAACAGCAAGAGACCCAGTACTTC. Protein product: CAISEYKQQETQYF.

The CDR3 bases are TGTGCCAGCAGCCGGAGCTCCTACGAGCAGTACTTC. This codes for CASSRSSYEQYF. This chain joins TRBV3-1 (or the pseudogene TRBV3-2) and TRBJ2-7; D unresolved. In germline, CDR1 is LGHDT, CDR2 YNNKEL (reference sequence). The length of the CDR3 is 12 residues. V lost 4 bases and J 0 bases, leaving 4 bases between the germline ends.

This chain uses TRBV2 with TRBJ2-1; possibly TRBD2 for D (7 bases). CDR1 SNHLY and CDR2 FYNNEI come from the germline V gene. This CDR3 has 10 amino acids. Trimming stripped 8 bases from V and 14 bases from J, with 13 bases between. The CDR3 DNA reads TGTGCCAGCCCCGGGGGGCAAAAGTTCTTC. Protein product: CASPGGQKFF. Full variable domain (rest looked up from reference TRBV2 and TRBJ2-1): EPEVTQTPSHQVTQMGQEVILRCVPISNHLYFYWYRQILGQKVEFLVSFYNNEISEKSEIFDDQFSVERPDGSNFTLKIRSTKLEDSAMYFCASPGGQKFFGPGTRLTVL.

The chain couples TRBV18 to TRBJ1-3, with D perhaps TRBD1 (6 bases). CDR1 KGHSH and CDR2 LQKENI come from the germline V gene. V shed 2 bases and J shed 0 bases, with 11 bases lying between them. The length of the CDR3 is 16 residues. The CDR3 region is CASSPIGGGSGNTIYF. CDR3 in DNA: TGTGCCAGCTCACCAATCGGAGGGGGCTCTGGAAACACCATATATTTT.

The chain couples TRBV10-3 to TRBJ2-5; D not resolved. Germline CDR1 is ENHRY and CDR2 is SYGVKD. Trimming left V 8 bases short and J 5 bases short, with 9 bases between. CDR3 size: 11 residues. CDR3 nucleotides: TGTGCCATCGGGATAAGTGAGACCCAGTACTTC. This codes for CAIGISETQYF.

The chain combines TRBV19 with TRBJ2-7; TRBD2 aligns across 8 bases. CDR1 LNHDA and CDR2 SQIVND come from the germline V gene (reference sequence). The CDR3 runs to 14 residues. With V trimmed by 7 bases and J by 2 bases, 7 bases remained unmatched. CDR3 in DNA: TGTGCCAGTAACGGGGGACTAGGGACCTACGAGCAGTACTTC. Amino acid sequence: CASNGGLGTYEQYF.

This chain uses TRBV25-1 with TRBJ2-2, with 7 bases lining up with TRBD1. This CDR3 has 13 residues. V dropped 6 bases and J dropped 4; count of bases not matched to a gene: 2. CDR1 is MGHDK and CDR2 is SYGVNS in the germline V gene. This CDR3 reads CASSPGGTGELFF. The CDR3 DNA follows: TGTGCCAGCAGCCCAGGGGGCACCGGGGAGCTGTTTTTT.

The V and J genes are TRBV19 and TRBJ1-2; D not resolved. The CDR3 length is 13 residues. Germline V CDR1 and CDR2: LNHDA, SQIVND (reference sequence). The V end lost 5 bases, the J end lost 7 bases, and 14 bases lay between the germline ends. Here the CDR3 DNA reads TGTGCCAGTAGTGAAGTAACAGATCTTGGCTACACCTTC. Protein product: CASSEVTDLGYTF.

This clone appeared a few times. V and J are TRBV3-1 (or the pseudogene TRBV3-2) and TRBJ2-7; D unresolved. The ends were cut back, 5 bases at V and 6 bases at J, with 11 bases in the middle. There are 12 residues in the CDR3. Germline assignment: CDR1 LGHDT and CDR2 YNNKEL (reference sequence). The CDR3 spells CASSFSAREQYF. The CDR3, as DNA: TGTGCCAGCAGCTTTTCCGCTCGCGAGCAGTACTTC.

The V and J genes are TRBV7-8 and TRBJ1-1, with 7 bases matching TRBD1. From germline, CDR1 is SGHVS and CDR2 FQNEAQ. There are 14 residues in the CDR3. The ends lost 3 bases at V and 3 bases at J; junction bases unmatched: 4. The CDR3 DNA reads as TGTGCCAGCAGCTTTAGGGGGCCGCACACTGAAGCTTTCTTT. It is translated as CASSFRGPHTEAFF.

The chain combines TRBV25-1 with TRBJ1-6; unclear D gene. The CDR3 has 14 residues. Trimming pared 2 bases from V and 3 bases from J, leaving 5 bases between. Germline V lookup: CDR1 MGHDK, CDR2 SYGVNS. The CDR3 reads CASSEHDYNSPLHF. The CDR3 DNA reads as TGTGCCAGCAGTGAACACGACTATAATTCACCCCTCCACTTT. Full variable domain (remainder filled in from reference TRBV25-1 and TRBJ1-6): EADIYQTPRYLVIGTGKKITLECSQTMGHDKMYWYQQDPGMELHLIHYSYGVNSTEKGDLSSESTVSRIRTEHFPLTLESARPSHTSQYLCASSEHDYNSPLHFGNGTRLTVT.

CDR3 in amino acids: CASSLVDAATNEKLFF. The DNA for the CDR3 is TGTGCCAGCAGCTTAGTAGATGCAGCAACTAATGAAAAACTGTTTTTT. V usage is TRBV7-8 and J usage is TRBJ1-4; D gene unclear. With 1 base removed from V and 0 bases from J, the gap between germline ends came to 9 bases. Per the germline V gene, CDR1 is SGHVS and CDR2 is FQNEAQ. This CDR3 is 16 amino acids long.

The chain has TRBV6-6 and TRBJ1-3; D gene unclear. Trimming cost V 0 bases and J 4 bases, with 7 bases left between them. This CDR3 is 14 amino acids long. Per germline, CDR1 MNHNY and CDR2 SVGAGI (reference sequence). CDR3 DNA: TGTGCCAGCAGTTACTCGAGTCCCGGAAACACCATATATTTT. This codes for CASSYSSPGNTIYF.

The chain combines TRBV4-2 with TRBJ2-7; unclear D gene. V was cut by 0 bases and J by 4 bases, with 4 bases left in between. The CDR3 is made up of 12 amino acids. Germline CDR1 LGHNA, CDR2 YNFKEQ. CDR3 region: CASSQDEYEQYF. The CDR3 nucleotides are TGTGCCAGCAGCCAAGATGAGTACGAGCAGTACTTC.

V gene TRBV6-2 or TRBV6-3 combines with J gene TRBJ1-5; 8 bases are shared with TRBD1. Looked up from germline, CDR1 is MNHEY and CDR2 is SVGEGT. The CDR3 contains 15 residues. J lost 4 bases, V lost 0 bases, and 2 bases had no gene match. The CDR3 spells CASSYSNRGNQPQHF. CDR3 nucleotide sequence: TGTGCCAGCAGTTACTCGAACAGGGGGAATCAGCCCCAGCATTTT.

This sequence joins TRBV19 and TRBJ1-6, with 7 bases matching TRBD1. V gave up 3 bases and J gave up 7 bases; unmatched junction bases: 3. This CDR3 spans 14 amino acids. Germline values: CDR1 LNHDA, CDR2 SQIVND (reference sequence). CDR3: CASSMTGSNSPLHF. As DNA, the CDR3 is TGTGCCAGTAGTATGACAGGGAGCAATTCACCCCTCCACTTT.

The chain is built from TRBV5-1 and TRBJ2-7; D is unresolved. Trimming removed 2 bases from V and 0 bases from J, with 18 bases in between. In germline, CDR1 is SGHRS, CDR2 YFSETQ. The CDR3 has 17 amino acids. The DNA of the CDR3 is TGCGCCAGCAGCTTAGGAATAGTATCCGTGAGCTCCTACGAGCAGTACTTC. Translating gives CASSLGIVSVSSYEQYF.

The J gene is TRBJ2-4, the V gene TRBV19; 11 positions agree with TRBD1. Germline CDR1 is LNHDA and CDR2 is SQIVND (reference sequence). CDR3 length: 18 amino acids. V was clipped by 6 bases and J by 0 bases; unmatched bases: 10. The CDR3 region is CASSPRGTGGIAKNIQYF. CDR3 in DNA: TGTGCCAGTAGCCCCCGCGGGACAGGGGGAATAGCCAAAAACATTCAGTACTTC.